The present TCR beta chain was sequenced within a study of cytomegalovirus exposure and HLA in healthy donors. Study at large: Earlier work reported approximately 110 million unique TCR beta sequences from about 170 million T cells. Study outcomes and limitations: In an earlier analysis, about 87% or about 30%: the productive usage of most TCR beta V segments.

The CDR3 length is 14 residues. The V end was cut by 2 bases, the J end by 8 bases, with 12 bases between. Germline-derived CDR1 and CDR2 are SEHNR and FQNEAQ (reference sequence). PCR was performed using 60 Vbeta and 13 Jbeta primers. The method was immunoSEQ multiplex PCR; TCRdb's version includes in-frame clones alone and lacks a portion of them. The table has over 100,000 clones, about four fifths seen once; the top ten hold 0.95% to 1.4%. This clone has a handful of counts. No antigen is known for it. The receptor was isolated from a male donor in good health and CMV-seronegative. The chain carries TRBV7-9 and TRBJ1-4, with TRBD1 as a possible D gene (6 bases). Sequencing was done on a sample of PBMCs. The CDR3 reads CASSLQGLREKLFF. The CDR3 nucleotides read TGTGCCAGCAGCTTACAGGGGTTACGGGAAAAACTGTTTTTT.